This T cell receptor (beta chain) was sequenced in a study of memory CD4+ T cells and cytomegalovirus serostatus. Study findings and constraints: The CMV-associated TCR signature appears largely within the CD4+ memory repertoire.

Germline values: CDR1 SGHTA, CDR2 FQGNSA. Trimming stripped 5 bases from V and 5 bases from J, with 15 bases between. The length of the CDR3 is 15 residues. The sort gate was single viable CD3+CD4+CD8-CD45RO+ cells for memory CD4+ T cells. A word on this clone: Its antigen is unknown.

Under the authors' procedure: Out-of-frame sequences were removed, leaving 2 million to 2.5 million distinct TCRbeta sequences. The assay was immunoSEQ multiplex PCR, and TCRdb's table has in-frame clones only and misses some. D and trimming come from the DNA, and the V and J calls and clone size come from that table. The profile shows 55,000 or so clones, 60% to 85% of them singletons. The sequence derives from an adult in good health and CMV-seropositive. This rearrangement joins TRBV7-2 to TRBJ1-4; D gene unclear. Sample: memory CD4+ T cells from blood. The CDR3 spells CASSVGRAKNEKLFF. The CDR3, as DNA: TGTGCCAGCAGCGTCGGAAGGGCTAAGAATGAAAAACTGTTTTTT.